The next 3 T cell receptor beta chains were all read from a single sample in a study of T cells in Graves' hyperthyroidism and ophthalmopathy. Using RNA transcripts as the source, TCR beta CDR3 regions were amplified. First-round RT-PCR with HTBI primers amplified the TCR CDR3 region. TCRdb ran MiXCR on the multiplex PCR reads and lists one entry per CDR3 protein. The data hold 500,000 to 650,000 distinct CDR3 sequences, with about 14% observed a single time. Material for sequencing was blood. The receptors were sampled from a woman aged 45-65 years with Graves' ophthalmopathy.

This clonotype was picked up a small number of times. This chain links TRBV6-1 with TRBJ2-1, with D unclear. The length of the CDR3 is 12 residues. V lost 6 bases and J lost 2, with 5 bases in between. The germline V gene encodes CDR1 MNHNS and CDR2 SASEGT. CDR3 residues: CASRETYNEQFF. The CDR3 DNA is TGTGCCAGCAGAGAAACCTACAATGAGCAGTTCTTC.

This clonotype was recorded a few times. The chain has TRBV15 and TRBJ1-2; D gene unclear. Germline V gene lookup returns CDR1 LNHNV and CDR2 YYDKDF (reference sequence). The V end lost 1 base, the J end lost 2 bases, and 11 bases lay between the germline ends. The CDR3 totals 15 residues. The CDR3 sequence: CATSRAREGNYGYTF. Written as DNA, the CDR3 is TGTGCCACCAGCAGAGCCCGCGAGGGAAACTATGGCTACACCTTC.

The V call is TRBV29-1, the J call TRBJ1-3; D is unresolved. The CDR3 runs to 11 residues. The ends were cut back, 1 base at V and 4 bases at J, with 2 bases in the middle. Germline CDR1 and CDR2: SQVTM and ANQGSEA. In nucleotides, the CDR3 is TGCAGCGTTGAAGGGGGAAACACCATATATTTT. This codes for CSVEGGNTIYF. Full variable domain (outside the CDR3, taken from reference TRBV29-1 and TRBJ1-3): SAVISQKPSRDICQRGTSLTIQCQVDSQVTMMFWYRQQPGQSLTLIATANQGSEATYESGFVIDKFPISRPNLTFSTLTVSNMSPEDSSIYLCSVEGGNTIYFGEGSWLTVV.